Listed here are 11 T cell receptor beta chains from one sample, sequenced in a study of vaccination effects on CD4 cells after COVID-19 (dated by TCRdb to 2022 to 2024). To identify antigen-specific CD4+ T cell clonotypes by their expansion, the ViraFEST assay first stimulated PBMC with viral peptide pools and then applied TCR sequencing. After 10 to 11 days of culture, CD4+ T cells were isolated with the EasySep CD4+ T cell isolation kit. Convalescent patients had PCR-confirmed SARS-CoV-2 infection between March and December 2020, before Alpha, Beta and Delta variants emerged in the United States. Libraries came from the immunoSEQ multiplex PCR assay. The table was pulled from immuneACCESS by TCRdb, which kept in-frame rearrangements only. Such tables lose some clones; where checked, under half of the loss comes from unresolved V genes, and the rest has no known cause. This sample is represented by fewer than 40,000 clones; under 85% of them were singletons. Of the sample, 25% to 30% falls within the top ten clones.

Antigens of these TCRs are unknown. The material sequenced was CD4+ T cells from PBMCs cultured with a peptide pool, taken before COVID-19 vaccination. The origin of the receptors is a human donor who had a prior SARS-CoV-2 infection.

The chain carries TRBV21-1 and TRBJ2-2; the table assigns TRBD2, which was not confirmed against the DNA. TRBV21-1 represents a pseudogene. CDR3 length: 18 amino acids. CDR3 nucleotide sequence: TGTGCCAGCAGCAAATTTACGTGGAGGCGGGAGCACACCGGGGAGCTGTTTTTT. Its translation is CASSKFTWRREHTGELFF.

This clone was observed a single time. This rearrangement joins TRBV7-9 to TRBJ2-7; D not resolved. Germline values: CDR1 SEHNR, CDR2 FQNEAQ (reference sequence). Deletions cut 7 bases from V and 2 bases from J, with 12 bases between. The CDR3 consists of 13 residues. CDR3 bases: TGTGCCAGCACGTCGGCAGGCCCCTACGAGCAGTACTTC. This encodes CASTSAGPYEQYF.

The chain carries TRBV11-1 and TRBJ2-7; unclear D gene. The CDR3 consists of 14 residues. V shed 3 bases and J shed 3 bases, with 12 bases lying between them. Germline CDR1 is SGHAT and CDR2 is FQDESV (reference sequence). CDR3 sequence: CASSLYATIYEQYF. CDR3 DNA sequence: TGTGCCAGCAGCTTGTATGCGACAATCTACGAGCAGTACTTC.

J is TRBJ1-4 and V is TRBV5-6; possibly TRBD1 for D (6 bases). This CDR3 has 14 amino acids. Per germline, CDR1 SGHDT and CDR2 YYEEEE. Trimming took 3 bases from V and 7 from J, leaving 13 bases between them. The CDR3 bases are TGTGCCAGCAGCTCGACAGGTGGGGTTGAAAAACTGTTTTTT. Translation: CASSSTGGVEKLFF.

In its sample, this clone was seen a few times. This chain joins TRBV4-1 and TRBJ1-2; 8 nucleotides match TRBD1. The germline CDR1 and CDR2 sequences are MGHRA and YSYEKL. The CDR3 is 15 residues long. V trimming: 4 bases; J trimming: 12 bases; junction bases outside the gene matches: 16. The CDR3 nucleotides are TGCGCCAGCAGCCGGCTACAGGGGGATAAGAGGTTTCACACCTTC. Its translation: CASSRLQGDKRFHTF.

The chain couples TRBV5-4 to TRBJ2-5; D tentatively fits TRBD1 or TRBD2 (6 bases each). Per germline, CDR1 SGHNT and CDR2 YYREEE (reference sequence). Trimming took 3 bases from V and 3 from J, leaving 12 bases between them. CDR3 length: 14 residues. The CDR3 DNA sequence: TGTGCCAGCAGCTCCCGTAGGGGGGAAGAGACCCAGTACTTC. Translation gives CASSSRRGEETQYF.

This chain uses TRBV18 with TRBJ2-3; tentatively, D is TRBD2 (5 bases). V was shortened by 3 bases and J by 2 bases, with 15 bases between the two germline ends. CDR3 length: 16 amino acids. Germline CDR1 and CDR2: KGHSH and LQKENI. CDR3 sequence (DNA): TGTGCCAGCTCACCCCCTACCGCGGGTCTCACAGATACGCAGTATTTT. Its protein product is CASSPPTAGLTDTQYF.

J is TRBJ1-5 and V is TRBV11-3; D ambiguous. Germline CDR1 and CDR2: SGHNT and YENEEA. V lost 4 bases and J lost 5, with 12 bases in between. The CDR3 length is 14 residues. The CDR3 DNA reads TGTGCCAGCAGCTGGCGGGGTTTCCATCAGCCCCAGCATTTT. Translated: CASSWRGFHQPQHF.

The chain carries TRBV11-3 and TRBJ2-7, with a tentative D call TRBD1 (6 bases). In germline, CDR1 is SGHNT, CDR2 YENEEA. This CDR3 spans 14 amino acids. Trimming shortened V by 5 bases and J by 1 base, and 12 bases separated the two germline ends. CDR3 in amino acids: CASSLGARSYEQYF. CDR3 coding DNA: TGTGCCAGCAGCCTGGGGGCTAGATCCTACGAGCAGTACTTC.

CDR3 amino acids: CSVETGGHRGNTIYF. CDR3 sequence (DNA): TGCAGCGTAGAGACAGGGGGCCACCGCGGAAACACCATATATTTT. The rearrangement uses TRBV29-1 and TRBJ1-3, with 10 bases fitting TRBD1. The germline gives CDR1 SQVTM, CDR2 ANQGSEA. The CDR3 totals 15 residues. Losses at the gene ends were 6 bases for V and 4 bases for J; bases not matched to a gene: 9. Full variable domain (missing parts from reference TRBV29-1 and TRBJ1-3): SAVISQKPSRDICQRGTSLTIQCQVDSQVTMMFWYRQQPGQSLTLIATANQGSEATYESGFVIDKFPISRPNLTFSTLTVSNMSPEDSSIYLCSVETGGHRGNTIYFGEGSWLTVV.

This rearrangement joins TRBV6-6 to TRBJ1-4; D call uncertain. CDR1 MNHNY and CDR2 SVGAGI come from the germline V gene (reference sequence). This CDR3 contains 16 residues. The germline V and J ends were trimmed by 3 bases and 0 bases, with 11 bases remaining between them. The CDR3 nucleotides are TGTGCCAGCAGTTATTCGGCGGACCCAACTAATGAAAAACTGTTTTTT. Translated, it gives CASSYSADPTNEKLFF.